A selection of T cell receptor beta chains follows, all from one sample in a study of shared clonotypes between healthy human individuals. Data came from immunoSEQ multiplex PCR; TCRdb stores just in-frame clones and leaves some out. The sample includes over 2 million clones, 92% seen only once; the top ten take 0.37%. Sequencing was done on a sample of naive CD4+ T cells from PBMCs. All receptors come from a man between 18 and 35 years old in good health. Some clones in this sample may be carry-over from other donors' samples. The CDR3 runs from the conserved cysteine through the conserved F or W. Only some rows state a clone size, as once, few, many or a class for expanded clones.

abundance	j_gene	v_gene	len	CDR3aa
-	TRBJ1-1	TRBV11-2	13	CASSLAQPTEAFF
-	TRBJ2-5	TRBV4-3	16	CASSQGFGQLRETQYF
once	TRBJ2-7	TRBV7-2	14	CASSLVSGPYEQYF
-	TRBJ2-3	TRBV7-9	15	CASSSDAPWTDTQYF
-	-	TRBV18	14	CASSPQTYSYEQYF
-	TRBJ1-2	TRBV30	14	CAWSVREQGRGYTF
once	TRBJ1-2	TRBV7-2	14	CASSPRTGARGYTF
-	TRBJ1-4	TRBV11-2	17	CASSPGTLRGTNEKLFF
-	TRBJ1-2	TRBV4-3	17	CASSQDGFRGRAIGYTF
once	TRBJ2-7	TRBV28	11	CASSRVRDQYF
-	TRBJ1-2	TRBV5-6	13	CASSLRGNYGYTF
-	TRBJ2-7	TRBV11-3	14	CASSLDNSDRCGYF
once	TRBJ2-7	TRBV7-9	15	CASTPQGRYSYEQYF
-	TRBJ1-1	TRBV7-2	14	CASSLDRDGTEAFF
-	TRBJ2-1	TRBV19	15	CASNRGRPLYNEQFF
once	TRBJ2-5	TRBV7-6	13	CASSPRGPETQYF
-	TRBJ2-1	TRBV6-5	14	CASSRGRTYNEQFF
-	TRBJ1-2	TRBV28	14	CASRLRTGRVGYTF
-	TRBJ2-3	TRBV6-1	14	CASSTSGRADTQYF
-	TRBJ2-7	TRBV4-1	15	CASSHPGQGAYEQYF
-	TRBJ1-2	TRBV29-1	13	CSAVTGVGYGYTF
-	TRBJ1-2	TRBV10-3	15	CAISDGRQWVRGYTF
-	TRBJ2-5	TRBV18	14	CASSRGGRSETQYF
-	TRBJ1-1	TRBV7-9	14	CASSWTGLNTEAFF
once	TRBJ1-1	TRBV5-4	13	CASSLGGGRMAFF
-	TRBJ1-3	TRBV9	14	CASSVLSSGNTIYF
-	TRBJ1-2	TRBV28	15	CASSLSPRGDYGYTF
-	TRBJ2-5	TRBV30	11	CAWTSRETQYF
few	TRBJ1-1	TRBV4-3	14	CASSQGPWATEAFF
once	TRBJ2-4	TRBV30	17	CAWSTTGGTLAKNIQYF
-	TRBJ2-3	TRBV7-9	15	CASSLEIGRTDTQYF
once	TRBJ2-7	TRBV9	13	CASSVGPPYEQYF
-	TRBJ2-7	TRBV6-6	14	CASSPLLGEYEQYF
-	TRBJ2-3	TRBV2	14	CASGWRGQTDTQYF
-	TRBJ2-1	TRBV5-8	15	CASSAIPGQDNEQFF
-	TRBJ2-2	TRBV30	14	CAWRTVGTAGELFF
few	TRBJ1-1	TRBV4-1	14	CASSQERENTEAFF
-	TRBJ2-3	TRBV2	14	CASSESSGTDTQYF
-	TRBJ2-7	TRBV5-4	15	CASSRTGGATYEQYF
-	TRBJ2-1	TRBV10-3	17	CAAIGVALAGDNNEQFF
-	TRBJ1-1	TRBV30	16	CAWSRGQGPMNTEAFF
-	TRBJ2-3	TRBV5-1	15	CASSAGLATADTQYF
-	TRBJ1-2	TRBV28	15	CASRANSRPSGGYTF
-	TRBJ1-1	TRBV6-5	15	CASSLNRGLDTEAFF
few	TRBJ1-1	TRBV4-3	13	CASSLNGQTEAFF
-	TRBJ2-1	TRBV30	12	CAWSRTVNEQFF
-	TRBJ1-3	TRBV4-1	18	CASSPPIAGAFSGNTIYF
-	TRBJ2-7	TRBV7-3	15	CASSLTRTSGYEQYF
-	TRBJ2-1	TRBV19	14	CASQTSGVYNEQFF
-	TRBJ2-1	TRBV30	17	CAWSGGSPGPQRNEQFF
-	TRBJ2-5	TRBV5-6	17	CASSRGDRPEVQETQYF
-	TRBJ2-5	TRBV5-1	12	CASSRQQETQYF
once	TRBJ2-1	TRBV29-1	15	CSALVWGPPTAEQFF
-	TRBJ2-4	TRBV5-4	17	CASSRGGDSIAKNIQYF
-	TRBJ2-4	TRBV7-2	14	CASSLSRGLNIQYF
-	TRBJ2-3	TRBV7-9	15	CASSTPGLATDTQYF
-	TRBJ1-1	TRBV4-3	16	CASSQEGARRNTEAFF